This T cell receptor (beta chain) comes out of a study of cytomegalovirus exposure and HLA in healthy donors. At the level of the study: Sequencing of about 179 million T cells in an earlier analysis found more than 100 million unique TCR beta sequences. Overall study findings and caveats: Per a later analysis, under 20,000 TCR beta sequences showed association with HLA alleles at 0.05 false discovery rate. V- and J-gene trimming of TCR beta was linked (in a later analysis) to a missense DCLRE1C variant.

Researchers ran the PCR with 60 Vbeta and 13 Jbeta primers. The method was immunoSEQ multiplex PCR; TCRdb's version includes in-frame clones alone and lacks a portion of them. Of approximately 140,000 clones in the sample, roughly 73% were seen once. CDR3 length: 14 residues. Per the germline V gene, CDR1 is SGHRS and CDR2 is YFSETQ. The trim removed 3 bases at V and 2 bases at J, leaving 2 bases unmatched. This clone was seen only a few times. Its antigen is unidentified. The sample consisted of PBMCs. This TCR was recovered from a woman aged 18 to 35 in good health and CMV-seronegative. The chain is built from TRBV5-1 and TRBJ2-7; 10 positions match TRBD1. In DNA form, the CDR3 reads TGCGCCAGCAGCTCCGGGACAGGGGCCTACGAGCAGTACTTC. This codes for CASSSGTGAYEQYF.